Listed here are 14 T cell receptor beta chains from one sample, sequenced in a study of blood T cell repertoires in COVID-19. Measured with immunoSEQ multiplex PCR; TCRdb has only the in-frame clones, and not every one. Among 200,000 to 250,000 clones listed, less than 85% were seen once. Material: peripheral blood. These receptor sequences come from a woman over 75 with acute or convalescent COVID-19.

CDR3 region: CASSQARQETQYF. In nucleotides, the CDR3 is TGTGCCAGCAGTCAAGCCCGTCAAGAGACCCAGTACTTC. This chain uses TRBV6-2 or TRBV6-3 with TRBJ2-5, with D unclear. The CDR3 consists of 13 residues. Trimming removed 5 bases from V and 2 bases from J, with 9 bases in between. CDR1 and CDR2 (germline): MNHEY, SVGEGT.

The rearrangement joins TRBV19 to TRBJ1-5; TRBD1 might be the D (6 bases). The CDR3 covers 18 residues. The V and J ends lost 7 bases and 4 bases respectively, with 26 bases between them. Germline V gene data show CDR1 as LNHDA and CDR2 as SQIVND (reference sequence). This chain's CDR3 is CASNRAGMGAPGNQPQHF. CDR3 in DNA: TGTGCCAGTAATCGGGCAGGGATGGGGGCCCCGGGGAATCAGCCCCAGCATTTT.

CDR3 coding DNA: TGTGCCACCAGTGATTTATTCTACCCGGCAGGGGGCGCGGGGAGCTCCTACAATGAGCAGTTCTTC. Its translation: CATSDLFYPAGGAGSSYNEQFF. The chain carries TRBV24-1 and TRBJ2-1, with 8 bases fitting TRBD1. Per germline, CDR1 KGHDR and CDR2 SFDVKD. After removal of 1 base from V and 0 bases from J, the junction contained 19 bases not matched to a gene. CDR3 length equals 22 residues.

The CDR3 DNA sequence: TGTGCCAGCAGTTTTCAGGCAAGTAACAATCAGCCCCAGCATTTT. Translation: CASSFQASNNQPQHF. The chain uses TRBV6-2 or TRBV6-3 and TRBJ1-5; D is ambiguous. Germline assignment: CDR1 MNHEY and CDR2 SVGEGT. The CDR3 totals 15 residues. The germline V and J ends were trimmed by 4 bases and 3 bases, with 13 bases remaining between them.

The V gene is TRBV7-2, the J gene TRBJ2-1; maybe TRBD2 (6 bases). The CDR3 has 17 amino acids. Trimming shortened V by 2 bases and J by 0 bases, and 14 bases separated the two germline ends. Germline lookup yields CDR1 SGHTA and CDR2 FQGNSA. CDR3 bases: TGTGCCAGCAGCTTATTCGGCGGGGCGCTCTCCTACAATGAGCAGTTCTTC. The encoded protein is CASSLFGGALSYNEQFF.

This chain uses TRBV7-9 with TRBJ2-2; maybe TRBD2 (6 bases). Between the trimmed V and J ends, which lost 10 bases and 3 bases, there was a span of 21 bases. The CDR3 contains 16 residues. The germline CDR1 and CDR2 sequences are SEHNR and FQNEAQ (reference sequence). CDR3 nucleotides: TGTGCCACCTATCTGCGAGGGAGGCCCGACACCGGGGAGCTGTTTTTT. Translation gives CATYLRGRPDTGELFF.

This chain uses TRBV19 with TRBJ1-1; D not resolved. CDR3 length: 13 residues. Germline CDR1 LNHDA, CDR2 SQIVND (reference sequence). Deletions cut 2 bases from V and 1 base from J, with 5 bases between. CDR3 nucleotides: TGTGCCAGTAGTATAAACAGGAACACTGAAGCTTTCTTT. It encodes CASSINRNTEAFF.

The V and J genes are TRBV7-6 and TRBJ2-1; TRBD2 might be the D (7 bases). CDR1 is SGHVS, CDR2 FNYEAQ, per germline. V gave up 3 bases and J gave up 5 bases, with 14 bases separating them. The CDR3 runs to 15 residues. CDR3 loop: CASSFMGGAHNEQFF. As DNA, the CDR3 is TGTGCCAGCAGCTTCATGGGGGGGGCCCACAATGAGCAGTTCTTC.

In this sample, this clone turned up a few times. This sequence joins TRBV9 and TRBJ1-6, with D perhaps TRBD1 (6 bases). The CDR3 has 15 residues. Germline CDR1 is SGDLS and CDR2 is YYNGEE. V dropped 4 bases and J dropped 14 bases, with 22 bases sitting between them. The CDR3 nucleotides read TGTGCCAGCAGCCCTCAGGACAGACTTACCTTGTCCCTCCACTTT. This gives the protein CASSPQDRLTLSLHF.

The chain employs TRBV3-1 (or the pseudogene TRBV3-2) and TRBJ2-5; TRBD2 matches 16 bases. Germline values: CDR1 LGHDT, CDR2 YNNKEL (reference sequence). The CDR3 totals 18 residues. V lost 2 bases to trimming and J lost 4 bases; unmatched junction nucleotides: 7. The CDR3 coding sequence is TGTGCCAGCAGCCAATCGGGACTAGCGGGGGGGAAGGGAGAGACCCAGTACTTC. Residues: CASSQSGLAGGKGETQYF.

The chain carries TRBV18 and TRBJ1-2; D gene uncertain. This CDR3 region has 15 residues. The ends were cut back, 8 bases at V and 0 bases at J, with 16 bases in the middle. Germline CDR1 KGHSH, CDR2 LQKENI. This CDR3 reads CASDSYPAPNYGYTF. The CDR3 bases are TGTGCCAGCGACTCCTATCCGGCTCCTAACTATGGCTACACCTTC.

In this sample, this clone turned up a few times. The V and J genes are TRBV2 and TRBJ2-7, with 9 bases identical to TRBD1. V gave up 6 bases and J gave up 1 base; unmatched junction bases: 13. Germline assignment: CDR1 SNHLY and CDR2 FYNNEI. This CDR3 comprises 17 residues. This CDR3 is CASRGGTGQGKSYEQYF. The DNA of the CDR3 is TGTGCCAGCAGGGGGGGAACCGGACAGGGGAAGTCCTACGAGCAGTACTTC.

J is TRBJ1-5 and V is TRBV9; D perhaps matches TRBD1 (5 bases). V lost 0 bases and J lost 1, with 11 bases in between. Germline CDR1 is SGDLS and CDR2 is YYNGEE. The CDR3 has 16 residues. CDR3 sequence: CASSVGTGESNQPQHF. In DNA, the CDR3 is TGTGCCAGCAGCGTAGGTACGGGGGAGAGCAATCAGCCCCAGCATTTT.

CDR3 sequence: CASSFATKNTEAFF. CDR3 nucleotide sequence: TGTGCCAGCAGCTTTGCCACTAAAAACACTGAAGCTTTCTTT. The gene calls are TRBV7-9 and TRBJ1-1, with D unresolved. The CDR3 consists of 14 residues. Germline loops: CDR1 SEHNR, CDR2 FQNEAQ (reference sequence). The V and J ends lost 3 bases and 2 bases respectively, with 10 bases between them.